The present entry profiles one T cell receptor (beta chain) with its context. The antigen is undetermined. This specimen comes from a study of T cells in narcolepsy. Study-wide results and caveats: HCRT-specific and TRIB2-specific autoreactive clonotypes appeared among same-patient CSF and blood CD4+ clonotypes.

The CDR3 is made up of 14 amino acids. J was trimmed by 4 bases and V by 7 bases; bases with no gene match: 6. Germline loops: CDR1 ENHRY, CDR2 SYGVKD. Here immunoSEQ multiplex PCR was the method, and the copy in TCRdb shows in-frame clones only, minus some. The table has 25,000 to 40,000 clones, roughly 90% seen once. The sequence derives from a human donor with narcolepsy. The rearrangement joins TRBV10-3 to TRBJ2-1, with TRBD2 matching 8 bases. Sequencing was carried out using CD45RA- memory CD4+ T cells from PBMCs. CDR3 protein: CAIMYSGVYNEQFF. Written as DNA, the CDR3 is TGTGCCATCATGTATAGCGGGGTTTACAATGAGCAGTTCTTC.